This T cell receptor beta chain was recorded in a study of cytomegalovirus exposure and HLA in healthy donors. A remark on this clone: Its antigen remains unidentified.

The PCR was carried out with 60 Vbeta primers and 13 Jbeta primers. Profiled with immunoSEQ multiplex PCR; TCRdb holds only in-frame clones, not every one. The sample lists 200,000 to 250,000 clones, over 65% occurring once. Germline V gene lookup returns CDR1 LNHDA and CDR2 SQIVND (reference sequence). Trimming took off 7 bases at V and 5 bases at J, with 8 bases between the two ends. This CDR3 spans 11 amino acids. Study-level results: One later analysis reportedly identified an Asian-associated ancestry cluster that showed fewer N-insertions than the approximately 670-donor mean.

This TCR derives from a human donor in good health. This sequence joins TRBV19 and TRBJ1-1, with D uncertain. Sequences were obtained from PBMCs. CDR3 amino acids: CASKGRTEAFF. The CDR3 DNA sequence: TGTGCCAGTAAAGGGAGAACTGAAGCTTTCTTT.